The TCR beta chain described here comes from a study of blood T cell repertoires in COVID-19. Only in-frame clones appear in the TCRdb table, and some are missing; sequencing was by immunoSEQ multiplex PCR. The repertoire has roughly 340,000 clones, 85% to 90% of them found once; the top ten carry more than 5%. Germline V gives CDR1 SGHTA, CDR2 FQGNSA. The CDR3 consists of 14 residues. Trimming stripped 0 bases from V and 9 bases from J, with 12 bases between. Sequenced: peripheral blood. This TCR came from a woman aged 45-60 years with COVID-19, enrolled during active disease. The rearrangement uses TRBV7-2 and TRBJ1-5; perhaps TRBD1 as D (5 bases). CDR3: CASSLAPGQGPQHF. Written as DNA, the CDR3 is TGTGCCAGCAGCTTAGCGCCAGGGCAAGGGCCCCAGCATTTT.